The 21 T cell receptor beta chains below come from one sample, sequenced in a study of long-term antiretroviral therapy in people with HIV. Investigators performed immunoSEQ version v3.0 at survey level. Profiling relied on immunoSEQ multiplex PCR, and the TCRdb table lists in-frame clones only, not all of them. The sample holds 25,000 to 35,000 clones, approximately 83% seen once. This sample comprised unsorted PBMCs, obtained 2.7 to 2.8 years after starting antiretroviral therapy. The receptors were sampled from a man in his thirties or forties with HIV.

The genes are TRBV15 and TRBJ2-3; D is unclear. The CDR3 length is 15 residues. Germline CDR1 and CDR2: LNHNV and YYDKDF (reference sequence). V dropped 3 bases and J dropped 9 bases, with 19 bases sitting between them. The CDR3 DNA is TGTGCCACCAGCAGGATAGGAGTCCATGCTGAAACGCAGTATTTT. This codes for CATSRIGVHAETQYF.

This chain links TRBV6-4 with TRBJ1-1; D is uncertain. Germline CDR1 is MRHNA and CDR2 is SNTAGT. The CDR3 consists of 13 residues. Between the trimmed V and J ends, which lost 5 bases and 0 bases, there was a span of 7 bases. CDR3: CASSTHLNTEAFF. As DNA, the CDR3 is TGTGCCAGCAGTACACACCTGAACACTGAAGCTTTCTTT.

The chain recombines TRBV5-5 with TRBJ2-2; D uncertain. This CDR3 has 14 residues. From germline, CDR1 is SGHKS and CDR2 YYEKEE (reference sequence). Trimming removed 4 bases from V and 4 bases from J, with 11 bases in between. The CDR3 spells CASSQEWGTGELFF. The CDR3 nucleotides read TGTGCCAGCAGCCAAGAATGGGGCACCGGGGAGCTGTTTTTT.

V usage is TRBV25-1 and J usage is TRBJ1-2; weak D call: TRBD1 (5 bases). V shed 2 bases and J shed 6 bases, with 13 bases lying between them. Germline assignment: CDR1 MGHDK and CDR2 SYGVNS. CDR3 length equals 14 residues. As DNA, the CDR3 is TGTGCCAGCAGTGAAGTGGGGGAAGGGGATGGCTACACCTTC. It codes for CASSEVGEGDGYTF.

J is TRBJ2-3 and V is TRBV14, with D perhaps matching TRBD2 (5 bases). Germline lookup yields CDR1 SGHDN and CDR2 FVKESK. The CDR3 totals 15 residues. Trimming left V 1 base short and J 8 bases short, with 16 bases between. The CDR3 loop reads CASSQVPSGSGTQYF. CDR3 nucleotide sequence: TGTGCCAGCAGCCAAGTCCCCTCGGGGTCGGGTACGCAGTATTTT.

The chain uses TRBV11-1 and TRBJ1-6; 7 nucleotides align to TRBD1. V dropped 1 base and J dropped 7; count of bases not matched to a gene: 7. Germline CDR1 reads SGHAT; CDR2 reads FQDESV (reference sequence). The CDR3 spans 16 residues. The CDR3 reads CASSLVAGGLNSPLHF. The CDR3, as DNA: TGTGCCAGCAGCTTAGTGGCAGGGGGACTGAATTCACCCCTCCACTTT.

The J gene is TRBJ2-1, the V gene TRBV19; D is unclear. The V end lost 3 bases, the J end lost 6 bases, and 18 bases lay between the germline ends. This CDR3 region has 16 residues. CDR1 LNHDA and CDR2 SQIVND come from the germline V gene (reference sequence). The CDR3: CASSIRLAWSGNEQFF. CDR3 coding DNA: TGTGCCAGTAGTATCAGGCTGGCCTGGAGTGGCAATGAGCAGTTCTTC.

This clone was counted once. The rearrangement uses TRBV28 and TRBJ2-7; 8 bases are a match to TRBD1. The V and J ends lost 6 bases and 3 bases, in that order; junction bases with no gene match: 4. CDR1 is MDHEN and CDR2 is SYDVKM in the germline V gene. The CDR3 sequence is 13 residues long. CDR3 loop: CASRRQGIYEQYF. The DNA of the CDR3 is TGTGCCAGCAGGAGACAGGGGATCTACGAGCAGTACTTC. Full variable domain (missing parts from reference TRBV28 and TRBJ2-7): DVKVTQSSRYLVKRTGEKVFLECVQDMDHENMFWYRQDPGLGLRLIYFSYDVKMKEKGDIPEGYSVSREKKERFSLILESASTNQTSMYLCASRRQGIYEQYFGPGTRLTVT.

The gene calls are TRBV14 and TRBJ1-2; 9 positions match TRBD1. The length of the CDR3 is 15 residues. The V and J ends lost 1 base and 6 bases, in that order; junction bases with no gene match: 6. Germline values: CDR1 SGHDN, CDR2 FVKESK. CDR3 loop: CASSQAMGTGHGYTF. The CDR3 coding sequence is TGTGCCAGCAGCCAAGCAATGGGGACAGGGCATGGCTACACCTTC.

The chain links TRBV5-1 to TRBJ1-1; weak D call: TRBD1 (6 bases). The CDR3 has 13 amino acids. In germline, CDR1 is SGHRS, CDR2 YFSETQ. The V gene lost 3 bases and the J gene lost 10 bases, with 16 bases spanning the gap. CDR3 region: CASSSTGLTGAFF. The CDR3 nucleotides read TGCGCCAGCAGCTCCACAGGGCTTACCGGAGCTTTCTTT.

This clone was seen a few times. This chain links TRBV19 with TRBJ1-2, with 10 bases fitting TRBD1. The CDR3 is 15 amino acids. The V segment lost 7 bases and the J segment 3 bases; nucleotides outside the gene matches: 8. Germline CDR1 LNHDA, CDR2 SQIVND (reference sequence). CDR3 region: CASNTRGTGDYGYTF. Here the CDR3 DNA reads TGTGCCAGTAACACAAGGGGGACAGGGGACTATGGCTACACCTTC.

V gene TRBV19 combines with J gene TRBJ2-7, with 11 bases aligning to TRBD2. Germline V lookup: CDR1 LNHDA, CDR2 SQIVND (reference sequence). The V and J ends lost 3 bases and 3 bases, in that order; junction bases with no gene match: 7. The CDR3 extends over 16 amino acids. The CDR3 coding sequence is TGTGCCAGTAGTATGCTAGCGGGGGGCCCAGTCTACGAGCAGTACTTC. Translating gives CASSMLAGGPVYEQYF.

This rearrangement joins TRBV5-1 to TRBJ2-2; 9 bases fit TRBD2. The CDR3 is 16 amino acids. CDR1 and CDR2 from the germline V gene are SGHRS and YFSETQ. J gave up 1 base and V 4 bases, and 5 bases lay outside the gene matches. DNA for the CDR3: TGCGCCAGCAGCCATAGGACTAGCGAGAACACCGGGGAGCTGTTTTTT. This gives the protein CASSHRTSENTGELFF.

The chain combines TRBV28 with TRBJ1-2; D is ambiguous. The germline V and J ends were trimmed by 4 bases and 6 bases, with 12 bases remaining between them. The CDR3 is 13 residues long. CDR1 MDHEN and CDR2 SYDVKM come from the germline V gene. The CDR3 DNA follows: TGTGCCAGCAGTTCAGGTCCGGGGAATGGCTACACCTTC. It codes for CASSSGPGNGYTF.

This chain's CDR3 is CAISESGINTIYF. The CDR3 bases are TGTGCCATCAGTGAGTCAGGGATAAACACCATATATTTT. V is TRBV10-3 and J is TRBJ1-3; D is ambiguous. Germline CDR1 and CDR2: ENHRY and SYGVKD. V dropped 0 bases and J dropped 6 bases, with 6 bases sitting between them. The CDR3 has 13 residues.

CDR3 nucleotides: TGTGCCAGCAGTCGTTTGGACCTAGCCAAAAACATTCAGTACTTC. Its protein product is CASSRLDLAKNIQYF. This chain joins TRBV27 and TRBJ2-4, with no clear D. Germline assignment: CDR1 MNHEY and CDR2 SMNVEV (reference sequence). Trimming removed 5 bases at V and 0 bases at J, with 11 bases between. The CDR3 is 15 residues long.

The chain couples TRBV10-3 to TRBJ1-6, with 8 positions matching TRBD1. The CDR3 is 14 residues long. J lost 7 bases, V lost 7 bases, and 6 bases had no gene match. The germline V gene encodes CDR1 ENHRY and CDR2 SYGVKD. CDR3 region: CAIKDRVNNSPLHF. DNA of the CDR3: TGTGCCATCAAGGACAGGGTAAACAATTCACCCCTCCACTTT.

V gene TRBV28 combines with J gene TRBJ2-2, with no clear D. Germline values: CDR1 MDHEN, CDR2 SYDVKM. The CDR3 runs to 17 residues. V dropped 6 bases and J dropped 7 bases, with 24 bases sitting between them. CDR3 DNA sequence: TGTGCCAGCAGCATCGCCCTGGCGGTAGAGGTGGTCGGGGAGCTGTTTTTT. It encodes CASSIALAVEVVGELFF.

The rearrangement links TRBV15 to TRBJ2-2, with 7 positions matching TRBD2. CDR1 and CDR2 from the germline V gene are LNHNV and YYDKDF (reference sequence). CDR3 length: 16 amino acids. V was pared by 1 base and J by 7 bases, with 9 bases of the junction left unmatched. The CDR3 coding sequence is TGTGCCACCAGCAGAGGGACTAGGATTACTGACGGGGAGCTGTTTTTT. Amino acid sequence: CATSRGTRITDGELFF.

The rearrangement uses TRBV27 and TRBJ2-2; D is uncertain. Germline CDR1 and CDR2: MNHEY and SMNVEV (reference sequence). The CDR3 length is 14 residues. V was trimmed by 5 bases and J by 1 base, leaving 8 bases between them. For the CDR3, the DNA is TGTGCCAGCAGTGAATACAGGAACACCGGGGAGCTGTTTTTT. Residues: CASSEYRNTGELFF.

This clone was recorded a few times. DNA of the CDR3: TGCAGCGTTGGGACAGATACGCAGTATTTT. This gives the protein CSVGTDTQYF. The chain combines TRBV29-1 with TRBJ2-3; D is uncertain. With 4 bases removed from V and 3 bases from J, the gap between germline ends came to 2 bases. The germline CDR1 and CDR2 sequences are SQVTM and ANQGSEA. The CDR3 spans 10 residues.